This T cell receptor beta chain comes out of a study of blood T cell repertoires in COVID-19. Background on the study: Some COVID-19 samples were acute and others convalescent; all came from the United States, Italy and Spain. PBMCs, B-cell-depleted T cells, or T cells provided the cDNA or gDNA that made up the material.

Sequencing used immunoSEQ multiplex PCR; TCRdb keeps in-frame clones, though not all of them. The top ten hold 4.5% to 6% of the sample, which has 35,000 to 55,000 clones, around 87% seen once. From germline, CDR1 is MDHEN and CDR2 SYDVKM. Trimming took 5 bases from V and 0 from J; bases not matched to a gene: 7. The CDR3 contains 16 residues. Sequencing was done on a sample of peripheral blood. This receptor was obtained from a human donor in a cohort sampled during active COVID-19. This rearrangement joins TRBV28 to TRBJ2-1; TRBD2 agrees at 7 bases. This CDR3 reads CASSPIAGSSYNEQFF. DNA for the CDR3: TGTGCCAGCAGTCCCATAGCGGGCAGCTCCTACAATGAGCAGTTCTTC.